These T cell receptor beta chains were read from a single sample in a study of STAT3 mutations in large granular lymphocyte leukemia. Sequenced by immunoSEQ multiplex PCR; TCRdb stores in-frame clones only, minus some. Of under 25,000 clones listed, roughly 90% are singletons. The sample consisted of peripheral blood mononuclear cells. These receptors were taken from a man aged 55 to 69 with T-cell large granular lymphocyte leukemia. Some clones in this sample may be carry-over from other donors' samples. Both conserved end residues are part of each CDR3.

v_gene	j_gene	CDR3aa
TRBV9	TRBJ2-3	CASSATPVTDTQYF
TRBV5-1	TRBJ2-6	CASSWRQGASGANVLTF
TRBV7-2	TRBJ2-5	CASSPIGSREQYF
TRBV19	TRBJ1-2	CASSMGDSAAYGYTF
TRBV6-1	TRBJ2-7	CASSPTFYEQYF
TRBV10-1	TRBJ2-2	CASSPGGDGELFF
TRBV6-4	TRBJ2-7	CASSELTYEQYF
TRBV4-2	TRBJ2-5	CASSQDVRLAGVGETQYF
TRBV29-1	TRBJ1-1	CSVVTANTEAFF
TRBV19	TRBJ1-5	CATTGGGDQPQHF
TRBV4-3	TRBJ2-1	CASSIRTGRVGYNEQFF
TRBV5-1	TRBJ2-5	CASSLAGAETQYF
TRBV7-9	TRBJ1-1	CASSFGGLSPGTEAFF
TRBV28	TRBJ1-4	CASSLYTGGFVEKLFF
TRBV27	TRBJ1-3	CASGSRASGNTIYF
TRBV7-9	TRBJ2-7	CASTPGRANYEQYF
TRBV5-1	TRBJ2-7	CASSTGQGYEQYF
TRBV5-6	TRBJ2-2	CASSLEGAGTGELFF
TRBV6-5	TRBJ1-1	CASSTYRQGTEAFF
TRBV27	TRBJ1-1	CASSPGDLDRDLNEAFF
TRBV7-2	TRBJ2-5	CASSLTTAVGETQYF
TRBV5-4	TRBJ2-3	CASSSTSGRRGDTQYF
TRBV23-1	TRBJ1-1	CASSLPGQGYRAFF
TRBV29-1	TRBJ2-3	CSVDPEREELYF
TRBV11-2	TRBJ1-4	CASSDRGLVVF
TRBV5-1	TRBJ1-2	CASSPGLGRGNYGYTF
TRBV11-2	TRBJ2-7	CASSPLRGRYEQYF
TRBV5-6	TRBJ1-6	CASSSGQAGSYNSPLHF
TRBV10-3	TRBJ1-5	CAIKGGSNQPQHF
TRBV7-9	TRBJ2-7	CASSRTGKAYEQYF
TRBV20-1	TRBJ2-7	CSAEGEVEQYF
TRBV5-4	TRBJ2-3	CASSRSRGTDTQYF
TRBV5-1	TRBJ2-5	CASSSTSGGETQYF
TRBV27	TRBJ2-7	CASSSPTTGSSYEQYF
TRBV19	TRBJ2-7	CASSYGTLYSYEQYF
TRBV28	TRBJ2-7	CASTQGRAGEGYEQYF
TRBV7-2	TRBJ2-7	CASSLGGLAGVDEQYF
TRBV28	TRBJ1-1	CASKPGQTEAFF
TRBV29-1	TRBJ2-3	CSVVIAAGDTDTQYF
TRBV4-3	TRBJ1-4	CASSQAGWGGVTNEKLFF
TRBV30	TRBJ2-3	CAWSTGGRTDTQYF
TRBV29-1	TRBJ2-7	CSVEDDRGYEQYF
TRBV29-1	TRBJ2-7	CSVVVSHEQYF
TRBV18	TRBJ2-3	CASSTRTSGRTDTQYF
TRBV7-9	TRBJ2-1	CASSSGYFEQFF
TRBV11-3	TRBJ2-3	CASSPGTNTDTQYF